This T cell receptor (beta chain) derives from a study of long-term antiretroviral therapy in people with HIV. General study results and limits: Collection of the blood took place between the mid-2000s and the late 2010s. The ART regimens in use then may have been less effective than current ones. Diversity rose after ART but stayed below transplant donor controls. Controls exceeded HIV repertoires in CDR3 length range. Clones that had undergone expansion before ART dominated the repertoire at all time points.

Researchers report immunoSEQ v3.0 was run at survey level. Profiling relied on immunoSEQ multiplex PCR, and the TCRdb table lists in-frame clones only, not all of them. The table lists around 17,000 clones, approximately 95% of them singletons. Concerning this clone: What it recognizes is unknown.

The CDR3 has 15 amino acids. The V end was cut by 1 base, the J end by 9 bases, with 16 bases between. Germline loops: CDR1 SGHTA, CDR2 FQGNSA. Sequenced here: unsorted PBMCs, sampled around 10 years after starting antiretroviral therapy. The gene calls are TRBV7-2 and TRBJ1-5; D remains ambiguous. This TCR was sampled from a man younger than 40 with HIV. The CDR3 loop is CASSLGSLYQPPQHF. The CDR3 region has the DNA TGTGCCAGCAGCTTAGGCAGCCTATATCAGCCGCCCCAGCATTTT.